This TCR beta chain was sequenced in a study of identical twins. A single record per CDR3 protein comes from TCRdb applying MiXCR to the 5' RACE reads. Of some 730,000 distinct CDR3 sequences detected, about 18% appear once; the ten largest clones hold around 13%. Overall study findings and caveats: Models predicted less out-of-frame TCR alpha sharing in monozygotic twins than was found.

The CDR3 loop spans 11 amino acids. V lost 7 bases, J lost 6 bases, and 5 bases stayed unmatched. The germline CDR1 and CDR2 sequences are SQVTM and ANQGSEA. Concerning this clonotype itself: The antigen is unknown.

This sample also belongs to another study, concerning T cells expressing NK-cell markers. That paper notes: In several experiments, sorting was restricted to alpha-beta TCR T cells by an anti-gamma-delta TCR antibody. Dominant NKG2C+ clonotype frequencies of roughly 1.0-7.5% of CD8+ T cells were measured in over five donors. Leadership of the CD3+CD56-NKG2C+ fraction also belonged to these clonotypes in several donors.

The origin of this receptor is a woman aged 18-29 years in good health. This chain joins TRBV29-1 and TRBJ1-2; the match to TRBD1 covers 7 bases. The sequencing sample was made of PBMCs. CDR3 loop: CSAPGQNGYTF. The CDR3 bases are TGCAGCGCCCCGGGACAGAATGGCTACACCTTC.